A selection of T cell receptor beta chains follows, all from one sample in a study of shared clonotypes between healthy human individuals. The assay was immunoSEQ multiplex PCR, and TCRdb's table has in-frame clones only and misses some. The sample holds some 2,000,000 clones, more than 90% seen once. Sequenced material: naive CD4+ T cells sorted from blood. These receptors were taken from a man aged 18 to 35 in good health. Each CDR3 is given with its conserved first and last residue. The order of the fields is D gene, clone size, V gene, J gene, CDR3 DNA, CDR3 protein. The D gene is left open where the match is weak. For some rows the clone size is stated as once, few or many, or as a class when expanded; others skip it.

D gene: NA; clone size: NA; V gene: TRBV5-1; J gene: TRBJ1-4; CDR3 DNA: TGCGCCAGCAGCCCTGGGACGGGGGTTGAAAAACTGTTTTTT; CDR3 protein: CASSPGTGVEKLFF
D gene: NA; clone size: NA; V gene: TRBV9; J gene: TRBJ2-7; CDR3 DNA: TGTGCCAGCAGCGTAGACAGGCCATCCTACGAGCAGTACTTC; CDR3 protein: CASSVDRPSYEQYF
D gene: NA; clone size: NA; V gene: TRBV15; J gene: TRBJ2-7; CDR3 DNA: TGTGCCCGGGGCGTCAACGAGCAGTACTTC; CDR3 protein: CARGVNEQYF
D gene: TRBD1; clone size: NA; V gene: TRBV18; J gene: TRBJ1-1; CDR3 DNA: TGTGCCAGCTCACCTCAGGGGGCGCGAATCACTGAAGCTTTCTTT; CDR3 protein: CASSPQGARITEAFF
D gene: NA; clone size: NA; V gene: TRBV5-1; J gene: TRBJ2-1; CDR3 DNA: TGCGCCAGCAGCTTGGCCCCGGGCTCCTACAATGAGCAGTTCTTC; CDR3 protein: CASSLAPGSYNEQFF
D gene: TRBD2; clone size: NA; V gene: TRBV6-5; J gene: TRBJ2-2; CDR3 DNA: TGTGCCAGCAGTTACGCGGCTAGCGGGAGTCACGGGGAGCTGTTTTTT; CDR3 protein: CASSYAASGSHGELFF
D gene: NA; clone size: once; V gene: TRBV19; J gene: TRBJ2-6; CDR3 DNA: TGTGCCAGCCGAGTGGATTCTGGGGCCAACGTCCTGACTTTC; CDR3 protein: CASRVDSGANVLTF
D gene: NA; clone size: NA; V gene: TRBV10-3; J gene: TRBJ2-1; CDR3 DNA: TGTGCCATCAGTGGGGCGGACTCCTACAATGAGCAGTTCTTC; CDR3 protein: CAISGADSYNEQFF
D gene: NA; clone size: NA; V gene: TRBV13; J gene: TRBJ1-6; CDR3 DNA: TGTGCCAGCAGCTTACCTACCTATAATTCACCCCTCCACTTT; CDR3 protein: CASSLPTYNSPLHF
D gene: NA; clone size: NA; V gene: TRBV5-1; J gene: TRBJ1-6; CDR3 DNA: TGCGCCAGCGGTGAGGGGGGAGACAATTCACCCCTCCACTTT; CDR3 protein: CASGEGGDNSPLHF
D gene: TRBD1; clone size: NA; V gene: TRBV28; J gene: TRBJ1-2; CDR3 DNA: TGTGCCAGCAGCCTCCGGGACAGGGGGCCCCATGGCTACACCTTC; CDR3 protein: CASSLRDRGPHGYTF
D gene: TRBD2; clone size: NA; V gene: TRBV5-1; J gene: TRBJ2-7; CDR3 DNA: TGCGCCAGCAGCTCGGGACTAGCGGGAGTTGAGCAGTACTTC; CDR3 protein: CASSSGLAGVEQYF
D gene: TRBD1; clone size: NA; V gene: TRBV29-1; J gene: TRBJ1-1; CDR3 DNA: TGCAGCGGGATGACAGGGTTATCGGAAGCTTTCTTT; CDR3 protein: CSGMTGLSEAFF
D gene: TRBD1; clone size: NA; V gene: TRBV5-4; J gene: TRBJ2-7; CDR3 DNA: TGTGCCAGCAGCTTGGACAGGGGAATCTACGAGCAGTACTTC; CDR3 protein: CASSLDRGIYEQYF
D gene: NA; clone size: NA; V gene: TRBV19; J gene: TRBJ2-7; CDR3 DNA: TGTGCCAGTAGTACCAGTAACTCCTACGAGCAGTACTTC; CDR3 protein: CASSTSNSYEQYF
D gene: NA; clone size: NA; V gene: TRBV4-3; J gene: TRBJ2-1; CDR3 DNA: TGCGCCAGCAGCGAGACAGGAGCTGAGCAGTTCTTC; CDR3 protein: CASSETGAEQFF
D gene: NA; clone size: NA; V gene: TRBV7-8; J gene: TRBJ2-3; CDR3 DNA: TGTGCCAGCAGGGTAACTAGCACAGATACGCAGTATTTT; CDR3 protein: CASRVTSTDTQYF
D gene: NA; clone size: NA; V gene: TRBV2; J gene: TRBJ2-4; CDR3 DNA: TGTGCCAGCCATGGACAGACTAAAAACATTCAGTACTTC; CDR3 protein: CASHGQTKNIQYF